This T cell receptor (beta chain) appears in the sequencing data of a study of early T cells in non-severe SARS-CoV-2 infection (dated by TCRdb to the early 2020s). General notes on the study: TCR sequencing used bulk RNA from unsorted whole blood, so alpha and beta chains could not be paired. Results and caveats for the whole study, not just this receptor: VDJdb matching was skewed toward anti-spike CD8 responses, so virus-specific expansions were likely underestimated and private and CD4 specificities were missed.

The library relied on 5' RACE. The sample was run on a NextSeq 500. Unique molecular identifiers were attached to individual cDNA molecules in the TCR library protocol so that sequencing error and PCR bias could be corrected. Sequencing covered both TCR alpha and beta chains, and within each sample the abundances of alpha and beta sequences were tightly co-correlated. On the authors' methods: Decombinator V4 was used to annotate the V gene, J gene and CDR3 of the TCR sequences. TCRs were defined as expanded if a significant change between any two time points was detected under a Poisson model with p below 0.0001. TCR abundances were normalised to the total number of TCRs sequenced in each sample and reported as counts per million. TRAV1-2 paired with TRAJ12, TRAJ20 or TRAJ33 defined MAIT TCRs, while TRAV10 paired with TRAJ18 defined iNKT TCRs. VDJdb, accessed 1 November 2021, was searched for CMV, EBV and SARS-CoV-2 annotated TCRs, excluding TCRs annotated for multiple antigens. TCRdb's own reprocessing of the public reads used fastp at Q25 and MiXCR and kept productive beta chains. Each record represents a unique CDR3 protein, reported with the most common genes and DNA among its rows. The V and J calls and clone size are TCRdb's, not the authors'. The sample has 52,000 or so distinct CDR3 sequences on record, more than 6.5% of them singletons. The ten most abundant clones make up 5.5% to 6% of the sample.

From the cysteine up to the phenylalanine, the CDR3 has a length of 13 residues. Just CDR3 DNA is preserved here, 39 bases in frame from base 1. V is shortened by 8 bases, J by 8 bases, and the region joining them spans 15 bases. CDR1 MNHNY and CDR2 SVGAGI are derived from the germline V gene (reference sequence). In regard to this clonotype: The specificity of this receptor is unknown. No much larger clonotype is one base removed from it; base qualities were not supplied.

This was a case-control study nested in a cohort of healthcare workers in London, UK, who had nasopharyngeal swab PCR tests and blood samples taken every week. Healthcare workers were enrolled in the week of the UK lockdown, from 23 to 31 March 2020, and were followed every week for up to roughly 15 weeks. The TCR sequence derives from an adult who was a healthcare worker with PCR-confirmed SARS-CoV-2 infection or an uninfected control (not recorded which). The sample consisted of whole blood, taken at baseline. The chain was built from TRBV6-6 and TRBJ1-4; there is no confident call for the D gene. The bases are TGTGCCAGCCGAGACCTCTACGGGGAAAAACTGTTTTTT. Its protein product is CASRDLYGEKLFF.